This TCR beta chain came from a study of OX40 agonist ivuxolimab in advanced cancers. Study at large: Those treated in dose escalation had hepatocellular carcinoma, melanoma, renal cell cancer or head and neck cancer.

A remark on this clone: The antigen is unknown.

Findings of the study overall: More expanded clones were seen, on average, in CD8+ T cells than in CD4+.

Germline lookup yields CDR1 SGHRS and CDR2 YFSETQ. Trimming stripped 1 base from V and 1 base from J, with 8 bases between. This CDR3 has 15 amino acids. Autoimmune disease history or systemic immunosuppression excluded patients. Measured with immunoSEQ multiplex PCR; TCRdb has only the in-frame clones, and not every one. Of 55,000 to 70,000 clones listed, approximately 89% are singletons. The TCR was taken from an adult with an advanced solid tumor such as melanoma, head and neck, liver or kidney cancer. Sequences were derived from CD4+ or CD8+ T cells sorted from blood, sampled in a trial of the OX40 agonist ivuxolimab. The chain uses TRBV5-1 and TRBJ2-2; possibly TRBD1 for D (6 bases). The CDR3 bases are TGCGCCAGCAGCTTGAGGACAGAGAACACCGGGGAGCTGTTTTTT. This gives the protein CASSLRTENTGELFF.